This entry describes one T cell receptor (beta chain). Antigen unknown. TCRdb's copy holds only in-frame clones and misses some; the assay was immunoSEQ multiplex PCR. The profile shows over 20,000 clones, more than 85% of them singletons. The data originate from a study of a mutant IDH1 vaccine in newly diagnosed glioma. Study-wide context: Earlier care involved radiotherapy, temozolomide, or both, and the majority received both. Overall study findings and caveats: Vaccination elicited immune responses in 93.3% of patients.

Time point given: baseline, week 1 (first vaccination visit). Treatment defined: pre-vaccination baseline after standard-of-care therapy. The sequence was collected from a man in his thirties or forties with glioma. This sample comprised PBMCs, obtained from a glioma patient treated with radiotherapy, temozolomide or both.

This chain's CDR3 is CASSLAGQGGQETQYF. The CDR3 DNA sequence: TGCGCCAGCAGCTTGGCAGGACAGGGCGGGCAAGAGACCCAGTACTTC. This chain links TRBV5-1 with TRBJ2-5; 8 bases are shared with TRBD1. This CDR3 comprises 16 residues. Unmatched junction bases numbered 6, after V lost 0 bases and J lost 2 bases. Germline V gene lookup returns CDR1 SGHRS and CDR2 YFSETQ.